Below, 12 T cell receptor beta chains from the same sample are listed, as sequenced in a study of T cell repertoires in cytomegalovirus infection. These receptors have no identified antigens. TCRdb itself ran the reads through MiXCR, one entry per CDR3 protein. The sample consists of 830,000 or so distinct CDR3 sequences, 30% to 35% of them appearing once. The sample in question was cultured CD8+ T cells from PBMCs, obtained from culture after CMV antigen stimulation. These receptors were taken from a human donor in good health (CMV status not recorded). Some clones in this sample may be carry-over from other donors' samples.

V gene TRBV6-5 combines with J gene TRBJ1-2; weak D call: TRBD1 (5 bases). V was shortened by 6 bases and J by 10 bases, with 15 bases between the two germline ends. The CDR3 loop spans 12 amino acids. The V gene's germline CDR1 is MNHEY and CDR2 SVGAGI. Written as DNA, the CDR3 is TGTGCCAGCAGGTCGGGGCCTTGGGACTACACCTTC. Encoded protein: CASRSGPWDYTF.

CDR3 nucleotide sequence: TGTGCCAGCAGCCTAACGCTCCTACCTAGCACAGATACGCAGTATTTT. This encodes CASSLTLLPSTDTQYF. V gene TRBV14 combines with J gene TRBJ2-3, with no clear D. The CDR3 contains 16 residues. Germline V gives CDR1 SGHDN, CDR2 FVKESK. Between the trimmed V and J ends, which lost 4 bases and 0 bases, there was a span of 14 bases.

This clonotype was seen only a few times. CDR3 protein: CSVAGGGYNEQFF. The CDR3 bases are TGCAGCGTTGCAGGGGGTGGTTACAATGAGCAGTTCTTC. This chain uses TRBV29-1 with TRBJ2-1, with 7 bases identical to TRBD1. J was trimmed by 4 bases and V by 4 bases; bases with no gene match: 4. The CDR3 runs to 13 residues. The germline V gene encodes CDR1 SQVTM and CDR2 ANQGSEA.

The chain joins TRBV28 to TRBJ2-1; possibly TRBD2 for D (5 bases). Germline CDR1 and CDR2: MDHEN and SYDVKM. V was pared by 3 bases and J by 9 bases, with 9 bases between. The CDR3 covers 12 residues. The CDR3 coding sequence is TGTGCCAGCAGTTTTCCAGAGGGTGAGCAGTTCTTC. It translates to CASSFPEGEQFF.

This clonotype was picked up many times. The junction departs from the called germline gene at one end, perhaps through a read error. The CDR3 DNA sequence: TGTGCCAGCAGCCAGGGACCCTACAATGAGCAGTTCTTC. Translated, it gives CASSQGPYNEQFF. The gene calls are TRBV4-1 and TRBJ2-1; D possibly uses TRBD1 or TRBD2 (5 bases each). CDR1 is MGHRA, CDR2 YSYEKL, per germline. There are 13 residues in the CDR3.

The chain carries TRBV7-9 and TRBJ2-1; 12 nucleotides match TRBD2. This CDR3 has 18 amino acids. Germline V gene data show CDR1 as SEHNR and CDR2 as FQNEAQ (reference sequence). V lost 5 bases and J lost 4; bases outside the gene matches: 12. CDR3: CASSPPLAGGPIYNEQFF. In DNA, the CDR3 is TGTGCCAGCAGCCCCCCCCTAGCGGGGGGGCCTATATACAATGAGCAGTTCTTC.

This clonotype was recorded a few times. V gene TRBV6-5 combines with J gene TRBJ1-2; D remains unclear. V shed 7 bases and J shed 4 bases, with 22 bases lying between them. The germline V gene encodes CDR1 MNHEY and CDR2 SVGAGI. This CDR3 spans 16 amino acids. CDR3 sequence (DNA): TGTGCCAGCACCCACTGGCCCTTGAGGGCGTCCTATGGCTACACCTTC. Its protein product is CASTHWPLRASYGYTF.

Many counts were recorded for this clonotype. The chain is built from TRBV7-2 and TRBJ1-3, with TRBD1 as a possible D gene (5 bases). V gave up 4 bases and J gave up 0 bases, with 10 bases separating them. CDR1 SGHTA and CDR2 FQGNSA come from the germline V gene. The CDR3 sequence is 15 residues long. CDR3 sequence: CASSSPRDSGNTIYF. The CDR3 coding sequence is TGTGCCAGCAGCTCCCCCAGGGACTCTGGAAACACCATATATTTT.

This clonotype occurred once. Mismatch with germline at one junction end may stem from a read error. V gene TRBV9 combines with J gene TRBJ2-1; 8 positions match TRBD2. The CDR3 has 15 amino acids. Germline CDR1 is SGDLS and CDR2 is YYNGEE. The CDR3 protein is CATSTGTSLYNEQFF. The CDR3 region has the DNA TGTGCCACCAGCACAGGGACTAGTCTCTACAATGAGCAGTTCTTC.

The chain has TRBV6-5 and TRBJ1-2; D perhaps matches TRBD1 (5 bases). The germline V gene encodes CDR1 MNHEY and CDR2 SVGAGI. The CDR3 loop spans 16 amino acids. V was shortened by 5 bases and J by 7 bases, with 23 bases between the two germline ends. CDR3 residues: CASSPLQGAPVVGYTF. In DNA form, the CDR3 reads TGTGCCAGCAGTCCACTCCAAGGGGCCCCCGTGGTTGGCTACACCTTC.

This clonotype appeared a single time. The genes are TRBV12-3 or TRBV12-4 and TRBJ2-1; the D gene is possibly TRBD2 (6 bases). This CDR3 region has 12 residues. V lost 7 bases to trimming and J lost 5 bases, with 9 bases between them. The CDR3 sequence is CASNSGDNEQFF. The CDR3 DNA is TGTGCCAGCAATTCGGGGGACAATGAGCAGTTCTTC.

The chain links TRBV12-3 or TRBV12-4 to TRBJ1-2, with 11 bases fitting TRBD1. The CDR3 length is 14 residues. Unmatched junction bases numbered 4, after V lost 3 bases and J lost 7 bases. The CDR3 coding sequence is TGTGCCAGCAGTTTGGACAGGGGGCTTTCTGGCTACACCTTC. Protein sequence: CASSLDRGLSGYTF.